This TCR beta chain originates from a study of OX40 agonist ivuxolimab in advanced cancers. The CDR3 contains 16 residues. Germline lookup yields CDR1 SGDLS and CDR2 YYNGEE. The V and J ends lost 0 bases and 8 bases respectively, with 18 bases between them. Measured with immunoSEQ multiplex PCR; TCRdb has only the in-frame clones, and not every one. This table holds roughly 75,000 clones, approximately 91% found once. The origin of this receptor is an adult with an advanced solid tumor such as melanoma, head and neck, liver or kidney cancer. This sample comprised CD4+ or CD8+ T cells sorted from blood, obtained in a trial of the OX40 agonist ivuxolimab. The V gene is TRBV9, the J gene TRBJ2-1; a weak D match, TRBD2 (6 bases). The CDR3 DNA reads TGTGCCAGCAGCGTAGGGGGGACGGCAGGAGGGGATGAGCAGTTCTTC. It encodes CASSVGGTAGGDEQFF.